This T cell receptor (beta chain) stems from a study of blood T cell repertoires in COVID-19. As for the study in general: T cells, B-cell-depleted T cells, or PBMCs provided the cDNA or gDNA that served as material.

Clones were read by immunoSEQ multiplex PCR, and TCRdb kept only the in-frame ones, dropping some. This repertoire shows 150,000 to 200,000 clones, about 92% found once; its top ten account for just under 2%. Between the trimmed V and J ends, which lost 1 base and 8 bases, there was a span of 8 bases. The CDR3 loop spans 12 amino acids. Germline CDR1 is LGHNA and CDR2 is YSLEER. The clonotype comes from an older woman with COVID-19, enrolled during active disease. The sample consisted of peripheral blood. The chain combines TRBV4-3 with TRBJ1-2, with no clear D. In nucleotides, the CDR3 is TGCGCCAGCAGCCAAGGGAGGCTGGGCTACACCTTC. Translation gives CASSQGRLGYTF.